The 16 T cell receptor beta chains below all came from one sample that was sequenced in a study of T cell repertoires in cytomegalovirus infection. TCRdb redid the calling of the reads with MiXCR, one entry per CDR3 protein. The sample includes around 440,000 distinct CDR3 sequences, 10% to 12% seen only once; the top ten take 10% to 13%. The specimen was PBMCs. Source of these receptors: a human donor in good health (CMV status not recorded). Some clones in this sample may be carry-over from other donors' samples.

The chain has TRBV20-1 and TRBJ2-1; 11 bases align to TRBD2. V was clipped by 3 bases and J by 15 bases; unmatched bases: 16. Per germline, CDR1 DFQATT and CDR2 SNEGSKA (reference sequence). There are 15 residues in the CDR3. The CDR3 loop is CSASALAGGPSRGFF. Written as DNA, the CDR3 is TGCAGTGCTAGTGCCTTAGCGGGGGGGCCGAGCCGGGGGTTCTTC.

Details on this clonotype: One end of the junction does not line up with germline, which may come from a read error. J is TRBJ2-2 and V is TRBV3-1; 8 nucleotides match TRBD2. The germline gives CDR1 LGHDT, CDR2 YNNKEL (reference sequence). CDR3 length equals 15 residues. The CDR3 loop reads CASRQAGVYTGELFF. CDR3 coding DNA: TGTGCCAGCAGGCAAGCGGGAGTGTACACCGGGGAGCTGTTTTTT.

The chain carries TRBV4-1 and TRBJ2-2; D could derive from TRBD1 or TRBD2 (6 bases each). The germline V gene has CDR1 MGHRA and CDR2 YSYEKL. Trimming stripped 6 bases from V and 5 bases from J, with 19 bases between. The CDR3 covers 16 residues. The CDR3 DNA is TGCGCCAGCAGGAAGGTGGGGGGCAGTGGAACCGGGGAGCTGTTTTTT. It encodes CASRKVGGSGTGELFF.

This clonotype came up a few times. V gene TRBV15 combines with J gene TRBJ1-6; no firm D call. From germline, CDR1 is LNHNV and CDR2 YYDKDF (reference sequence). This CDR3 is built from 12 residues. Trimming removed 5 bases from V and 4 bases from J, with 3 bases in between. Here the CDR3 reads CATSGYNSPLHF. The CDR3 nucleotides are TGTGCCACCAGCGGTTATAATTCACCCCTCCACTTT.

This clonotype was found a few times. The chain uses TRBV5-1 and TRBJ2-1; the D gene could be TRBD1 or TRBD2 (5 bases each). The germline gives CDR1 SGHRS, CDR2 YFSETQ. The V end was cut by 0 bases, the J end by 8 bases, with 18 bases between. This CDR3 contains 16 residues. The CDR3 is CASSLVSGTMTYEQFF. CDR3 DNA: TGCGCCAGCAGCTTGGTTTCCGGGACCATGACCTATGAGCAGTTCTTC.

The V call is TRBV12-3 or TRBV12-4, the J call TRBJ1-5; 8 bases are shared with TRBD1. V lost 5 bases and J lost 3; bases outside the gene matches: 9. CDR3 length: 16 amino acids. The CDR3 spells CASSPRTGIANQPQHF. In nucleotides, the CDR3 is TGTGCCAGCAGTCCACGGACAGGGATTGCCAATCAGCCCCAGCATTTT.

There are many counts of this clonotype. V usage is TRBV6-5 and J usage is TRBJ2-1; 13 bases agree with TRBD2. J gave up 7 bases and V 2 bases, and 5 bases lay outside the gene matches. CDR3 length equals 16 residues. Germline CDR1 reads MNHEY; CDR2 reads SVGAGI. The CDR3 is CASSYRTSGSRNEQFF. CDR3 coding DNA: TGTGCCAGCAGTTACCGGACTAGCGGGAGTAGGAATGAGCAGTTCTTC.

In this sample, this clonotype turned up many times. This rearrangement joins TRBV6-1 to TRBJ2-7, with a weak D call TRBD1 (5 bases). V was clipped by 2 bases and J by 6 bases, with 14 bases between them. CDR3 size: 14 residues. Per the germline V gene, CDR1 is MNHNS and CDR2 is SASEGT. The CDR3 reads CASSERPGNGEQYF. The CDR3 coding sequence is TGTGCCAGCAGTGAACGGCCAGGGAACGGCGAGCAGTACTTC.

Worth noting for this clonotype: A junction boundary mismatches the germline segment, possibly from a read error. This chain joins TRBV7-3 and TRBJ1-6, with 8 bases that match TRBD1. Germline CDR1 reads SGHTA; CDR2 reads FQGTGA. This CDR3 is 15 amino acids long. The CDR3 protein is CASSAGQGANSPHHF. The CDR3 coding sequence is TGTGCCAGCAGCGCAGGACAGGGAGCTAATTCACCCCACCACTTT. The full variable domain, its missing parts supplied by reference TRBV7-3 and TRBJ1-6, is GAGVSQTPSNKVTEKGKYVELRCDPISGHTALYWYRQSLGQGPEFLIYFQGTGAADDSGLPNDRFFAVRPEGSVSTLKIQRTERGDSAVYLCASSAGQGANSPHHFGNGTRLTVT.

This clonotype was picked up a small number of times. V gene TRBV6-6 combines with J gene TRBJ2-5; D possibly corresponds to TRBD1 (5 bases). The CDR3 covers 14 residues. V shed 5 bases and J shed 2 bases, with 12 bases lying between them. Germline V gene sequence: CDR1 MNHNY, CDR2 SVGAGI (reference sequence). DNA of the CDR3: TGTGCCAGCAGTGGATTGACAGAACAAGAGACCCAGTACTTC. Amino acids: CASSGLTEQETQYF.

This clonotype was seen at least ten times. The CDR3 loop is CATSESGSTNEQYF. In DNA form, the CDR3 reads TGTGCCACCAGTGAAAGCGGGAGTACTAACGAGCAGTACTTC. The chain links TRBV24-1 to TRBJ2-7; TRBD2 matches 8 bases. After removal of 4 bases from V and 5 bases from J, the junction contained 6 bases not matched to a gene. Germline V gives CDR1 KGHDR, CDR2 SFDVKD. There are 14 residues in the CDR3.

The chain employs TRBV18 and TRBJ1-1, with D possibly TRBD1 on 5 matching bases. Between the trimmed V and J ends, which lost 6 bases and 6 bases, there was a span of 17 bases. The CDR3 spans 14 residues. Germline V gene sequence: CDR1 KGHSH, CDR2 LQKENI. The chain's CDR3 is CASSERNEGPEAFF. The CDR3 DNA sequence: TGTGCCAGCTCTGAGCGAAATGAGGGGCCTGAAGCTTTCTTT.

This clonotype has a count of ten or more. Written as DNA, the CDR3 is TGTGCCAGCTTCCCGGGACTAGGATACAATGAGCAGTTCTTC. Its translation: CASFPGLGYNEQFF. The chain employs TRBV5-5 and TRBJ2-1; the match to TRBD2 covers 8 bases. Germline lookup yields CDR1 SGHKS and CDR2 YYEKEE (reference sequence). V lost 7 bases, J lost 4 bases, and 7 bases stayed unmatched. This CDR3 contains 14 residues.

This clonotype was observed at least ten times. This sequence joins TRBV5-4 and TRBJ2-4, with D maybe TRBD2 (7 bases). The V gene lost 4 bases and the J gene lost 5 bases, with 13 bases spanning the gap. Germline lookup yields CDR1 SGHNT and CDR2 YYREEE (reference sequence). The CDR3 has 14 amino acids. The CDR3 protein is CASSLPGGENIQYF. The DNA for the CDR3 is TGTGCCAGCAGCCTCCCGGGGGGCGAAAACATTCAGTACTTC.

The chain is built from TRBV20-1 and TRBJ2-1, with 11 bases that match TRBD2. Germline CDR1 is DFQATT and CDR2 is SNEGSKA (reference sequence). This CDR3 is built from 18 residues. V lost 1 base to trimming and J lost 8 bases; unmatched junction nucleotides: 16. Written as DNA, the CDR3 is TGCAGTGCTAGAGCGACGGATTTAACTAGCGGGGGCCCCCATGAGCAGTTCTTC. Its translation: CSARATDLTSGGPHEQFF.

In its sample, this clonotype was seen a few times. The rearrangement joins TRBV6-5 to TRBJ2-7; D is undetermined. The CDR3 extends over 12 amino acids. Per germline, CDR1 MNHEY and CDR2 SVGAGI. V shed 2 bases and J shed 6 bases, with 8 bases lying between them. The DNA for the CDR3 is TGTGCCAGCAGTTACGCTCCGGGCGAGCAGTACTTC. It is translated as CASSYAPGEQYF.